These 19 T cell receptor beta chains share one sample of origin, sequenced in a study of cytomegalovirus exposure and HLA in healthy donors. A multiplex PCR was run with 60 Vbeta primers and 13 Jbeta primers. Clones were read by immunoSEQ multiplex PCR, and TCRdb kept only the in-frame ones, dropping some. The sample carries 180,000 or so clones, 65% to 85% recorded once. Sequenced input: PBMCs. The receptors were sampled from a girl under 18 in good health and CMV-seropositive.

The chain carries TRBV7-2 and TRBJ2-3, with D unresolved. From germline, CDR1 is SGHTA and CDR2 FQGNSA. The V end was cut by 10 bases, the J end by 4 bases, with 12 bases between. The CDR3 is 12 amino acids. CDR3 region: CATSAVPDTQYF. In nucleotides, the CDR3 is TGTGCCACAAGCGCCGTCCCAGATACGCAGTATTTT.

The chain uses TRBV19 and TRBJ1-3; 8 nucleotides align to TRBD1. The V and J ends lost 5 bases and 4 bases, in that order; junction bases with no gene match: 7. Germline CDR1 and CDR2: LNHDA and SQIVND (reference sequence). CDR3 size: 15 residues. CDR3 coding DNA: TGTGCCAGTAGTGTCACCGGGACAGGAGGAAACACCATATATTTT. Its protein is CASSVTGTGGNTIYF.

This clone showed up just once. The V gene is TRBV11-2, the J gene TRBJ2-1; 14 positions agree with TRBD2. V shed 5 bases and J 12 bases; nucleotides not matched to a gene: 9. The CDR3 totals 15 residues. Germline V CDR1 and CDR2: SGHAT, FQNNGV. The CDR3 is CASSPWTSGGTGQFF. In DNA, the CDR3 is TGTGCCAGCAGCCCATGGACTAGCGGGGGGACCGGGCAGTTCTTC.

This clone was seen only a few times. For the CDR3, the DNA is TGTGCCAGCAGCGTAGCCACAGCTAACTATGGCTACACCTTC. Residues: CASSVATANYGYTF. The genes are TRBV9 and TRBJ1-2; D unclear. This CDR3 has 14 residues. V lost 0 bases and J 0 bases, leaving 6 bases between the germline ends. Germline loops: CDR1 SGDLS, CDR2 YYNGEE. The whole variable domain, filled in from reference TRBV9 and TRBJ1-2, reads DSGVTQTPKHLITATGQRVTLRCSPRSGDLSVYWYQQSLDQGLQFLIQYYNGEERAKGNILERFSAQQFPDLHSELNLSSLELGDSALYFCASSVATANYGYTFGSGTRLTVV.

The chain joins TRBV10-3 to TRBJ1-1; D perhaps matches TRBD1 (5 bases). This CDR3 has 16 residues. The V and J ends lost 0 bases and 1 base respectively, with 12 bases between them. Germline V gene sequence: CDR1 ENHRY, CDR2 SYGVKD. The DNA of the CDR3 is TGTGCCATCAGTGAGTCGCCGGGACTGCGGAACACTGAAGCTTTCTTT. It codes for CAISESPGLRNTEAFF.

V and J are TRBV7-2 and TRBJ2-7; the D gene is possibly TRBD2 (6 bases). This CDR3 spans 15 amino acids. V lost 1 base to trimming and J lost 5 bases, with 15 bases between them. Germline loops: CDR1 SGHTA, CDR2 FQGNSA. CDR3 in DNA: TGTGCCAGCAGCTTAGTGTCGAACGCGGGGCACGAGCAGTACTTC. This encodes CASSLVSNAGHEQYF.

This sequence joins TRBV10-3 and TRBJ1-2; D is perhaps TRBD1 (6 bases). In germline, CDR1 is ENHRY, CDR2 SYGVKD. This CDR3 has 15 amino acids. V lost 3 bases and J lost 1, with 12 bases in between. CDR3 protein: CAISDGQPYNYGYTF. In DNA form, the CDR3 reads TGTGCCATCAGTGACGGACAGCCTTATAACTATGGCTACACCTTC.

This clone is a singleton in its sample. The V and J genes are TRBV15 and TRBJ2-3; D is perhaps TRBD1 (5 bases). The CDR3 totals 19 residues. Germline V gene data show CDR1 as LNHNV and CDR2 as YYDKDF (reference sequence). Trimming pared 0 bases from V and 3 bases from J, leaving 22 bases between. The CDR3, as DNA: TGTGCCACCAGCAGAGATCTAGAGTTGGGGCACCCCTTAACAGATACGCAGTATTTT. Its translation is CATSRDLELGHPLTDTQYF.

The chain has TRBV10-3 and TRBJ1-3; 9 bases are a match to TRBD1. V lost 4 bases and J lost 2; bases outside the gene matches: 6. This CDR3 comprises 16 residues. Per the germline V gene, CDR1 is ENHRY and CDR2 is SYGVKD. CDR3 residues: CAISAGQGNPGNTIYF. The CDR3 bases are TGTGCCATCAGTGCCGGACAGGGGAACCCTGGAAACACCATATATTTT.

The chain employs TRBV11-3 and TRBJ2-7; TRBD1 matches 9 bases. V lost 5 bases to trimming and J lost 2 bases; unmatched junction nucleotides: 4. This CDR3 region has 14 residues. Germline V gives CDR1 SGHNT, CDR2 YENEEA. The CDR3 DNA reads as TGTGCCAGCAGCGCGCGACAGGGGGCCTACGAGCAGTACTTC. Its protein product is CASSARQGAYEQYF.

DNA of the CDR3: TGCAGCGTTTCGGGAGGTAGCGGGAGGGCCGGAGATACGCAGTATTTT. Protein: CSVSGGSGRAGDTQYF. The chain recombines TRBV29-1 with TRBJ2-3; 11 bases fit TRBD2. V gave up 5 bases and J gave up 5 bases; unmatched junction bases: 12. Germline V lookup: CDR1 SQVTM, CDR2 ANQGSEA. The length of the CDR3 is 16 residues.

This chain connects TRBV5-4 to TRBJ2-5; 7 bases align to TRBD2. The CDR3 runs to 20 residues. Germline V gene sequence: CDR1 SGHNT, CDR2 YYREEE (reference sequence). Trimming at V came to 5 bases and at J to 1 base, leaving 23 bases not matched to a gene. The CDR3 sequence is CASRFWGARRTSLPQETQYF. The CDR3 DNA is TGTGCCAGCAGGTTCTGGGGCGCTCGGAGGACTAGTCTACCCCAAGAGACCCAGTACTTC.

V and J are TRBV7-6 and TRBJ1-2; tentatively, D is TRBD1 (6 bases). The CDR3 loop spans 13 amino acids. The V gene's germline CDR1 is SGHVS and CDR2 FNYEAQ. V lost 6 bases and J 2 bases, leaving 10 bases between the germline ends. CDR3 bases: TGTGCCAGCAGTTGTAGGGGGAACTATGGCTACACCTTC. This translates into CASSCRGNYGYTF.

Of note for this clone: The sample holds other DNA sequences that translate to the same CDR3. CDR3 nucleotide sequence: TGCGCCAGCAGCCCGAGACTTAGCTCCTACAATGAGCAGTTCTTC. This gives the protein CASSPRLSSYNEQFF. The chain combines TRBV5-1 with TRBJ2-1, with no clear D. Germline-derived CDR1 and CDR2 are SGHRS and YFSETQ. The CDR3 consists of 15 residues. V was shortened by 4 bases and J by 0 bases, with 11 bases between the two germline ends.

V gene TRBV10-3 combines with J gene TRBJ2-7; 14 nucleotides match TRBD2. The CDR3 length is 15 residues. Germline assignment: CDR1 ENHRY and CDR2 SYGVKD. The trim removed 2 bases at V and 5 bases at J, leaving 2 bases unmatched. Here the CDR3 reads CAISEGTSGSHEQYF. CDR3 nucleotides: TGTGCCATCAGTGAGGGGACTAGCGGGAGTCACGAGCAGTACTTC.

This clone came up a few times. This chain joins TRBV10-2 and TRBJ2-1; 11 bases align to TRBD2. The germline V gene has CDR1 WSHSY and CDR2 SAAADI. This CDR3 contains 16 residues. The V and J ends lost 2 bases and 4 bases, in that order; junction bases with no gene match: 4. The CDR3 DNA follows: TGCGCCAGCAGTGAGACTACTAGCGGGGGTTACAATGAGCAGTTCTTC. Its protein product is CASSETTSGGYNEQFF.

V usage is TRBV9 and J usage is TRBJ2-1; D unresolved. The germline V gene has CDR1 SGDLS and CDR2 YYNGEE. The V gene lost 0 bases and the J gene lost 10 bases, with 5 bases spanning the gap. The CDR3 spans 11 residues. DNA for the CDR3: TGTGCCAGCAGCGTAGGTTCGGAGCAGTTCTTC. Its translation: CASSVGSEQFF. The full variable domain, its missing parts supplied by reference TRBV9 and TRBJ2-1, is DSGVTQTPKHLITATGQRVTLRCSPRSGDLSVYWYQQSLDQGLQFLIQYYNGEERAKGNILERFSAQQFPDLHSELNLSSLELGDSALYFCASSVGSEQFFGPGTRLTVL.

V usage is TRBV4-3 and J usage is TRBJ1-1; D uncertain. The CDR3 extends over 14 amino acids. V dropped 0 bases and J dropped 1 base, with 6 bases sitting between them. Germline CDR1 and CDR2: LGHNA and YSLEER. The CDR3 DNA is TGCGCCAGCAGCCAAGATAATCGGAACACTGAAGCTTTCTTT. Encoded protein: CASSQDNRNTEAFF.

The V gene is TRBV30, the J gene TRBJ1-2, with D possibly TRBD1 on 5 matching bases. Germline V lookup: CDR1 GTSNPN, CDR2 SVGIG (reference sequence). The V end was cut by 0 bases, the J end by 4 bases, with 27 bases between. The length of the CDR3 is 19 residues. The CDR3 here is CAWSVFFRGGQAVAYGYTF. Written as DNA, the CDR3 is TGTGCCTGGAGTGTATTCTTTAGGGGAGGGCAGGCGGTTGCCTATGGCTACACCTTC.